Below, 28 T cell receptor beta chains from the same sample are listed, as sequenced in a study of cytomegalovirus exposure and HLA in healthy donors. The PCR had 60 Vbeta and 13 Jbeta primers. The method was immunoSEQ multiplex PCR; TCRdb's version includes in-frame clones alone and lacks a portion of them. This sample has more than 95,000 clones, with about 78% found just once. Sequenced material: PBMCs. The receptors come from a man aged 30-40 years in good health and CMV-seronegative.

The rearrangement joins TRBV28 to TRBJ2-7; 9 nucleotides agree with TRBD1. The CDR3 covers 15 residues. With V trimmed by 6 bases and J by 3 bases, 9 bases remained unmatched. CDR1 is MDHEN, CDR2 SYDVKM, per germline. CDR3 amino acids: CASSPVGDRDYEQYF. The CDR3 region has the DNA TGTGCCAGCAGCCCCGTCGGGGACAGGGACTACGAGCAGTACTTC.

The chain joins TRBV19 to TRBJ2-7; D uncertain. CDR3 length: 15 residues. The V gene lost 7 bases and the J gene lost 3 bases, with 19 bases spanning the gap. CDR1 and CDR2 from the germline V gene are LNHDA and SQIVND (reference sequence). CDR3 sequence (DNA): TGTGCCAGTATGAACATGGCCGGCGGATACTACGAGCAGTACTTC. Residues: CASMNMAGGYYEQYF. Combining the CDR3 with reference TRBV19 and TRBJ2-7 gives the whole variable domain DGGITQSPKYLFRKEGQNVTLSCEQNLNHDAMYWYRQDPGQGLRLIYYSQIVNDFQKGDIAEGYSVSREKKESFPLTVTSAQKNPTAFYLCASMNMAGGYYEQYFGPGTRLTVT.

This chain connects TRBV7-2 to TRBJ2-7; 10 bases are a match to TRBD2. This CDR3 spans 15 amino acids. The germline V gene has CDR1 SGHTA and CDR2 FQGNSA. Trimming cost V 5 bases and J 0 bases; bases outside gene matches: 4. In DNA form, the CDR3 reads TGTGCCAGCAGCGCGACTAGCGGGCCCTCCTACGAGCAGTACTTC. Its translation is CASSATSGPSYEQYF. The full variable domain, in which reference TRBV7-2 and TRBJ2-7 provide the parts outside the CDR3, is GAGVSQSPSNKVTEKGKDVELRCDPISGHTALYWYRQSLGQGLEFLIYFQGNSAPDKSGLPSDRFSAERTGGSVSTLTIQRTQQEDSAVYLCASSATSGPSYEQYFGPGTRLTVT.

As regards this clone: Other DNA sequences in the same sample also yield this CDR3. V is TRBV7-2 and J is TRBJ2-1; maybe TRBD2 (5 bases). The CDR3 consists of 14 residues. Germline assignment: CDR1 SGHTA and CDR2 FQGNSA. V was clipped by 3 bases and J by 4 bases, with 10 bases between them. The CDR3 is CASSLAGGYNEQFF. The CDR3 DNA reads as TGTGCCAGCAGCTTGGCCGGCGGGTACAATGAGCAGTTCTTC.

The DNA for the CDR3 is TGCGCCAGCAGCTTGGTCGGTGGCACCGGGGAGCTGTTTTTT. Its translation is CASSLVGGTGELFF. The rearrangement uses TRBV5-1 and TRBJ2-2; D gene ambiguous. From germline, CDR1 is SGHRS and CDR2 YFSETQ. The CDR3 loop spans 14 amino acids. V dropped 0 bases and J dropped 4 bases, with 7 bases sitting between them. Combining the CDR3 with reference TRBV5-1 and TRBJ2-2 gives the whole variable domain KAGVTQTPRYLIKTRGQQVTLSCSPISGHRSVSWYQQTPGQGLQFLFEYFSETQRNKGNFPGRFSGRQFSNSRSEMNVSTLELGDSALYLCASSLVGGTGELFFGEGSRLTVL.

This rearrangement joins TRBV30 to TRBJ2-7, with 7 bases matching TRBD1. The V gene end was trimmed by 0 bases and the J gene end by 7 bases; junction bases not matched to a gene: 9. CDR3 size: 14 residues. CDR1 GTSNPN and CDR2 SVGIG come from the germline V gene (reference sequence). The chain's CDR3 is CAWSVTTGSEEQYF. DNA of the CDR3: TGTGCCTGGAGTGTGACGACAGGGTCGGAAGAGCAGTACTTC.

V and J are TRBV5-5 and TRBJ1-3; D unclear. Germline values: CDR1 SGHKS, CDR2 YYEKEE (reference sequence). V lost 1 base to trimming and J lost 11 bases, with 16 bases between them. This CDR3 has 14 residues. DNA for the CDR3: TGTGCCAGCAGCTTGAACGTGGGAGGCCCCTCCATATATTTT. Its protein is CASSLNVGGPSIYF.

This clone was seen a handful of times. The rearrangement joins TRBV27 to TRBJ2-7, with 10 positions matching TRBD1. This CDR3 is 15 amino acids long. V dropped 4 bases and J dropped 0; count of bases not matched to a gene: 3. Germline lookup yields CDR1 MNHEY and CDR2 SMNVEV (reference sequence). CDR3 region: CASSSWTGGSYEQYF. Here the CDR3 DNA reads TGTGCCAGCAGTTCATGGACAGGGGGCTCCTACGAGCAGTACTTC.

The genes are TRBV7-2 and TRBJ2-7, with 15 bases identical to TRBD2. CDR1 is SGHTA and CDR2 is FQGNSA in the germline V gene. Trimming at V came to 5 bases and at J to 9 bases, leaving 20 bases not matched to a gene. This CDR3 has 19 amino acids. The CDR3 DNA reads as TGTGCCAGCAGCACGTCGGGACAGCGGGGACTAGCGGGGGGAGTGAGGCAGTACTTC. As protein: CASSTSGQRGLAGGVRQYF. The whole variable domain, remainder taken from reference TRBV7-2 and TRBJ2-7, is GAGVSQSPSNKVTEKGKDVELRCDPISGHTALYWYRQSLGQGLEFLIYFQGNSAPDKSGLPSDRFSAERTGGSVSTLTIQRTQQEDSAVYLCASSTSGQRGLAGGVRQYFGPGTRLTVT.

This chain links TRBV9 with TRBJ2-2; 7 bases are a match to TRBD2. Per germline, CDR1 SGDLS and CDR2 YYNGEE. V lost 3 bases, J lost 4 bases, and 15 bases stayed unmatched. There are 18 residues in the CDR3. The CDR3 DNA sequence: TGTGCCAGCAGCGCTGACTGGGCTAGCGGACTGCGCACCGGGGAGCTGTTTTTT. It codes for CASSADWASGLRTGELFF.

The rearrangement uses TRBV28 and TRBJ2-7; TRBD2 matches at 9 bases. With 7 bases clipped from V and 2 bases from J, the junction kept 3 bases outside the gene matches. The CDR3 runs to 13 residues. Germline values: CDR1 MDHEN, CDR2 SYDVKM. CDR3 sequence (DNA): TGTGCCAGCACCGCTAGCGGGACCTACGAGCAGTACTTC. Its protein is CASTASGTYEQYF.

The rearrangement joins TRBV18 to TRBJ1-1; 8 positions match TRBD1. In germline, CDR1 is KGHSH, CDR2 LQKENI. The CDR3 runs to 13 residues. The J segment lost 2 bases and the V segment lost 8 bases, leaving 4 bases of the junction unmatched. The CDR3 coding sequence is TGTGCCAGCCGCGGACAGGGAAACACTGAAGCTTTCTTT. It codes for CASRGQGNTEAFF.

V and J are TRBV5-1 and TRBJ1-3; no clear D. The germline V gene encodes CDR1 SGHRS and CDR2 YFSETQ. This CDR3 region has 16 residues. Trimming removed 0 bases from V and 2 bases from J, with 12 bases in between. The DNA of the CDR3 is TGCGCCAGCAGCTTGGATGGTGCAGGCGCTGGAAACACCATATATTTT. It encodes CASSLDGAGAGNTIYF. The full variable domain, with the rest looked up from reference TRBV5-1 and TRBJ1-3, is KAGVTQTPRYLIKTRGQQVTLSCSPISGHRSVSWYQQTPGQGLQFLFEYFSETQRNKGNFPGRFSGRQFSNSRSEMNVSTLELGDSALYLCASSLDGAGAGNTIYFGEGSWLTVV.

The chain joins TRBV19 to TRBJ1-2, with D possibly matching TRBD1 (5 bases). Germline lookup yields CDR1 LNHDA and CDR2 SQIVND (reference sequence). CDR3 length equals 12 residues. Trimming took off 10 bases at V and 6 bases at J, with 15 bases between the two ends. The CDR3 DNA reads TGTGCCACCAGGGATTGGCGGAATGGCTACACCTTC. Its translation is CATRDWRNGYTF.

This clone was observed a handful of times. The V call is TRBV11-2, the J call TRBJ2-5; D might be TRBD1 (6 bases). The J call may be in error: the DNA end matches TRBJ2-7 better. This CDR3 is built from 14 residues. Per germline, CDR1 SGHAT and CDR2 FQNNGV. CDR3: CASSLGGGAYEQYF. The CDR3 DNA reads as TGTGCCAGCAGCTTAGGAGGGGGTGCCTACGAGCAGTACTTC.

The chain links TRBV27 to TRBJ2-5, with D unresolved. Per germline, CDR1 MNHEY and CDR2 SMNVEV (reference sequence). This CDR3 comprises 13 residues. The V and J ends lost 0 bases and 4 bases respectively, with 6 bases between them. CDR3 loop: CASSLSALETQYF. As DNA, the CDR3 is TGTGCCAGCAGTTTATCAGCCTTAGAGACCCAGTACTTC.

This clone was seen a few times. The DNA of the CDR3 is TGTGCCAGCGGCCTTAGCGGGAAAGCCTACGAGCAGTACTTC. This codes for CASGLSGKAYEQYF. J is TRBJ2-7 and V is TRBV27, with TRBD2 matching 8 bases. V lost 8 bases, J lost 2 bases, and 8 bases stayed unmatched. CDR3 length: 14 amino acids. Germline V gene lookup returns CDR1 MNHEY and CDR2 SMNVEV (reference sequence).

The gene calls are TRBV4-3 and TRBJ2-7; 11 bases line up with TRBD1. The V gene's germline CDR1 is LGHNA and CDR2 YSLEER. After removal of 0 bases from V and 5 bases from J, the junction contained 6 bases not matched to a gene. This CDR3 region has 16 residues. CDR3 loop: CASSQDGDRGYHEQYF. The CDR3 DNA reads as TGCGCCAGCAGCCAAGATGGGGACAGGGGGTATCACGAGCAGTACTTC.

The chain employs TRBV13 and TRBJ2-7, with 8 bases aligning to TRBD2. The CDR3 length is 15 residues. Germline CDR1 reads PRHDT; CDR2 reads FYEKMQ (reference sequence). V lost 0 bases, J lost 3 bases, and 4 bases stayed unmatched. CDR3 DNA: TGTGCCAGCAGCTTAGGGTTCGGGGGGGGCTACGAGCAGTACTTC. Its protein product is CASSLGFGGGYEQYF.

The chain is built from TRBV11-2 and TRBJ1-2, with D perhaps TRBD1 (5 bases). CDR1 is SGHAT, CDR2 FQNNGV, per germline. V was trimmed by 5 bases and J by 2 bases, leaving 12 bases between them. The length of the CDR3 is 14 residues. The CDR3 coding sequence is TGTGCCAGCAGCGGATTACAGGCGAACTATGGCTACACCTTC. It specifies CASSGLQANYGYTF.

V and J are TRBV6-5 and TRBJ2-7; a possible D gene is TRBD1 (5 bases). There are 15 residues in the CDR3. Germline assignment: CDR1 MNHEY and CDR2 SVGAGI. With 2 bases removed from V and 2 bases from J, the gap between germline ends came to 13 bases. The CDR3, as DNA: TGTGCCAGCAGTTACATCGTGACAGATGCCTACGAGCAGTACTTC. This gives the protein CASSYIVTDAYEQYF.

CDR3 bases: TGTGCCAGCAGCTTAAGCGGGTTACATCAGCCCCAGCATTTT. It codes for CASSLSGLHQPQHF. The chain is built from TRBV7-9 and TRBJ1-5; no firm D call. Deletions cut 2 bases from V and 5 bases from J, with 10 bases between. CDR1 SEHNR and CDR2 FQNEAQ come from the germline V gene (reference sequence). The CDR3 is made up of 14 amino acids.

The chain combines TRBV10-3 with TRBJ2-1; tentative D call: TRBD2 (7 bases). The germline CDR1 and CDR2 sequences are ENHRY and SYGVKD. V was clipped by 2 bases and J by 0 bases, with 17 bases between them. The CDR3 consists of 18 residues. CDR3 bases: TGTGCCATCAGTGAGAGGGGGACTACGGGGCGCTCCTACAATGAGCAGTTCTTC. Its translation: CAISERGTTGRSYNEQFF.

Sample share makes this clone medium-sized. The chain employs TRBV7-9 and TRBJ1-4, with 7 bases matching TRBD1. In germline, CDR1 is SEHNR, CDR2 FQNEAQ (reference sequence). Unmatched junction bases numbered 10, after V lost 5 bases and J lost 7 bases. The CDR3 covers 15 residues. The CDR3 loop is CASSLYQGDVEKLFF. Written as DNA, the CDR3 is TGTGCCAGCAGCCTATATCAGGGGGATGTTGAAAAACTGTTTTTT.

The gene calls are TRBV2 and TRBJ2-3; 11 nucleotides agree with TRBD2. The V segment lost 6 bases and the J segment 6 bases; nucleotides outside the gene matches: 8. CDR1 is SNHLY, CDR2 FYNNEI, per germline. This CDR3 is 15 amino acids long. DNA of the CDR3: TGTGCCAGCAGGGAAACCGGGACTAGCGGTGATACGCAGTATTTT. This encodes CASRETGTSGDTQYF.

The J gene is TRBJ1-1, the V gene TRBV6-5; possibly TRBD1 for D (6 bases). CDR1 MNHEY and CDR2 SVGAGI come from the germline V gene. Trimming stripped 8 bases from V and 9 bases from J, with 10 bases between. CDR3 length: 10 amino acids. This chain's CDR3 is CASGQRQAFF. CDR3 sequence (DNA): TGTGCCAGCGGACAGAGACAAGCTTTCTTT.

The chain links TRBV19 to TRBJ1-3; D is ambiguous. This CDR3 is built from 15 residues. Trimming stripped 3 bases from V and 0 bases from J, with 9 bases between. Germline values: CDR1 LNHDA, CDR2 SQIVND (reference sequence). CDR3 DNA sequence: TGTGCCAGTAGTATCGTGAGACACTCTGGAAACACCATATATTTT. Its protein is CASSIVRHSGNTIYF.

This chain links TRBV2 with TRBJ2-7; tentatively, D is TRBD2 (6 bases). V was pared by 8 bases and J by 4 bases, with 12 bases between. The CDR3 runs 12 residues. The germline V gene encodes CDR1 SNHLY and CDR2 FYNNEI. Written as DNA, the CDR3 is TGTGCCAGCGTGTGGGGGGTTTACGAGCAGTACTTC. It translates to CASVWGVYEQYF.